This note documents a single T cell receptor (beta chain) sequence. The record originates from a study of blood T cells in healthy people across ages. V was pared by 4 bases and J by 1 base, with 14 bases between. The CDR3 runs to 16 residues. Germline V gene sequence: CDR1 LGHNA, CDR2 YSLEER. A second about 7 to 11 cycle PCR used barcoded and J-beta primers. Every single cDNA molecule received a tag from a template-switch adaptor with 12 random nucleotides. Per sample, CDR3-containing paired-end reads numbered at least 3 million. TCRdb recomputed calls from the 5' RACE reads with MiXCR, one row per CDR3 protein. The top ten clones hold under 4.5% of a sample with a few hundred thousand distinct CDR3 sequences, roughly a quarter of them seen once. The same data also went into a second study, on T cells of mothers and their children. That work states: The people who donated were a few healthy Caucasian mothers and their six children. In unrelated and related pairs, TCR recombination output is shaped in a similar way by thymic selection.

The rearrangement links TRBV4-3 to TRBJ2-1; no definite D call. Sequencing input: blood. This sequence originates from a boy between 2 and 10 years old in good health. Here the CDR3 reads CASSPWLDGSYNEQFF. CDR3 sequence (DNA): TGCGCCAGCAGCCCCTGGCTAGATGGGTCCTACAATGAGCAGTTCTTC.